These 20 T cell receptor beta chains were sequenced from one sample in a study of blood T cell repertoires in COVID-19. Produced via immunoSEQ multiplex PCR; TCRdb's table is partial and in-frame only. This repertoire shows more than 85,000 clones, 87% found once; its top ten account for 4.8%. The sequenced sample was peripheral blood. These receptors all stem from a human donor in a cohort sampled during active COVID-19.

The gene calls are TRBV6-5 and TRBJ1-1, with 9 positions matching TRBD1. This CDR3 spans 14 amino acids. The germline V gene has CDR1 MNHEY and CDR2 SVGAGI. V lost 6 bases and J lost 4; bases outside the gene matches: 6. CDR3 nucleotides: TGTGCCAGCAGAGCGAGGGACAGGGCCACTGAAGCTTTCTTT. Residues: CASRARDRATEAFF.

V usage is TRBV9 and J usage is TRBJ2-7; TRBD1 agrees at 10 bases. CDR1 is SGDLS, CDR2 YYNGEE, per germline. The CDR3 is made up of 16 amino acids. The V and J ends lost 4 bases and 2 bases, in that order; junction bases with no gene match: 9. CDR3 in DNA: TGTGCCAGCAGCCCCCCGTCGGGACAGGGGACCTACGAGCAGTACTTC. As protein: CASSPPSGQGTYEQYF.

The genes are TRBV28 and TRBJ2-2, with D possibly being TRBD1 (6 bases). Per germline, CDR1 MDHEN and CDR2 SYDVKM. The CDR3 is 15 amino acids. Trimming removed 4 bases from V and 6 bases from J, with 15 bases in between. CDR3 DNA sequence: TGTGCCAGCAGTTCCACCACAGGGTTCCCCGGGGAGCTGTTTTTT. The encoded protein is CASSSTTGFPGELFF.

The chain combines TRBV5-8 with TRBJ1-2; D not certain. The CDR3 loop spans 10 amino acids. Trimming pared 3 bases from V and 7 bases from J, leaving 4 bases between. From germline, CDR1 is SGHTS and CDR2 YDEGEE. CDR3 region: CASSSRGYTF. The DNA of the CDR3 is TGTGCCAGCAGCTCGCGTGGCTACACCTTC. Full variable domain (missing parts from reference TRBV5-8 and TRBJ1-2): EAGVTQSPTHLIKTRGQQATLRCSPISGHTSVYWYQQALGLGLQFLLWYDEGEERNRGNFPPRFSGRQFPNYSSELNVNALELEDSALYLCASSSRGYTFGSGTRLTVV.

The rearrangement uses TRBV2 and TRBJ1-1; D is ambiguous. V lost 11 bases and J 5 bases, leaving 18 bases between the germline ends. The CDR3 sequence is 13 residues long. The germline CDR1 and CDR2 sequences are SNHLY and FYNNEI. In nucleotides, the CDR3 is TGTGCCTCCGGCCGGGAGGCGAGGACTGAAGCTTTCTTT. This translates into CASGREARTEAFF.

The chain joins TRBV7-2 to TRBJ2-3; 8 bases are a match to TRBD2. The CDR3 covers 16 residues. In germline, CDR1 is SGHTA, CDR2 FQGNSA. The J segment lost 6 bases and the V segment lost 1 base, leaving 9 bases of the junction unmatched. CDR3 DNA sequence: TGTGCCAGCAGCTTAGTCGAAGCGGGGGTAGGGGATACGCAGTATTTT. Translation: CASSLVEAGVGDTQYF.

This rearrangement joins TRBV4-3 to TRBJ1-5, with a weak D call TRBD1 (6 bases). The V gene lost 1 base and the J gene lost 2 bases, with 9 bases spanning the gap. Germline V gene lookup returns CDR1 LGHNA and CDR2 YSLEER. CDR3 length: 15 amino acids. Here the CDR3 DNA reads TGCGCCAGCAGCCAAGCCAGGGGCGGCAATCAGCCCCAGCATTTT. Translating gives CASSQARGGNQPQHF.

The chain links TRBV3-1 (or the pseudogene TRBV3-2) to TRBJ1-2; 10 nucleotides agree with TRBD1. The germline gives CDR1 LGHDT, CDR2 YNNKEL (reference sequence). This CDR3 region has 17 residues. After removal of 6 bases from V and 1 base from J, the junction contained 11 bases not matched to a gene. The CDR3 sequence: CASSEPAGTGDNYGYTF. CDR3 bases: TGTGCCAGCAGTGAACCCGCTGGGACAGGGGATAACTATGGCTACACCTTC.

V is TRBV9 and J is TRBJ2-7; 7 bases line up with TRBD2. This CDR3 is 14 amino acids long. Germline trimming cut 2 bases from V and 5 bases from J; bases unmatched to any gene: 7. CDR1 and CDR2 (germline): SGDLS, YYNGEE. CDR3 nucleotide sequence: TGTGCCAGCAGCGTTTCGCTTGCGGGAGACGAGCAGTACTTC. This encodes CASSVSLAGDEQYF.

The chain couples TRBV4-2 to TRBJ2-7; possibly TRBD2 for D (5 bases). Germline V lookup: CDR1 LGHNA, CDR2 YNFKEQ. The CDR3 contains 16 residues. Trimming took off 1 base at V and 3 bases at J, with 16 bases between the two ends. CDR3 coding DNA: TGTGCCAGCAGCCAAGCTGGAACCACCGCGGGCTACGAGCAGTACTTC. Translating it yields CASSQAGTTAGYEQYF.

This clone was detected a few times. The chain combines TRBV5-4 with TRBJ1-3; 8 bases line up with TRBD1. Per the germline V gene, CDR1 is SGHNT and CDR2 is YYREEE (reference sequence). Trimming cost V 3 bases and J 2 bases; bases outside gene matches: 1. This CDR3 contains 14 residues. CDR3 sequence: CASSSDRAGNTIYF. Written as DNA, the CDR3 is TGTGCCAGCAGCTCGGACAGGGCTGGAAACACCATATATTTT.

As DNA, the CDR3 is TGCGCCAGCAGCCAAGACAGGGGCAATCAGCCCCAGCATTTT. Protein: CASSQDRGNQPQHF. The chain joins TRBV4-3 to TRBJ1-5, with a weak D call TRBD1 (5 bases). This CDR3 has 14 amino acids. Germline-derived CDR1 and CDR2 are LGHNA and YSLEER. V dropped 0 bases and J dropped 2 bases, with 5 bases sitting between them.

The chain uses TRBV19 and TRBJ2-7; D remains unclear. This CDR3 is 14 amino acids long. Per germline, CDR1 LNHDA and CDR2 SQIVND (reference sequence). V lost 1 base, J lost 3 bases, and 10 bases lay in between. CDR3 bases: TGTGCCAGTAGTATAGCGCAGTATGGCTACGAGCAGTACTTC. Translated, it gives CASSIAQYGYEQYF. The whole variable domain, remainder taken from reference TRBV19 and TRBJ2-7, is DGGITQSPKYLFRKEGQNVTLSCEQNLNHDAMYWYRQDPGQGLRLIYYSQIVNDFQKGDIAEGYSVSREKKESFPLTVTSAQKNPTAFYLCASSIAQYGYEQYFGPGTRLTVT.

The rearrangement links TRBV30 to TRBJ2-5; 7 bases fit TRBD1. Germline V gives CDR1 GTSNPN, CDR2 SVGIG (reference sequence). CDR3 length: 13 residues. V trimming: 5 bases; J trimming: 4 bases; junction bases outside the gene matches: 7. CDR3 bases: TGTGCCTGGTGTGCAGGGGGTGGAGAGACCCAGTACTTC. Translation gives CAWCAGGGETQYF.

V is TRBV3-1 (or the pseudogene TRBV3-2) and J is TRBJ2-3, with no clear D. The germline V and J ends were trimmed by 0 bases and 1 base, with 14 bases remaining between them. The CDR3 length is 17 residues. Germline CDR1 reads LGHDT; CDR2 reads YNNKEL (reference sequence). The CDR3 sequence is CASSQDVKATGTDTQYF. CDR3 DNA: TGTGCCAGCAGCCAAGACGTTAAAGCCACAGGCACAGATACGCAGTATTTT.

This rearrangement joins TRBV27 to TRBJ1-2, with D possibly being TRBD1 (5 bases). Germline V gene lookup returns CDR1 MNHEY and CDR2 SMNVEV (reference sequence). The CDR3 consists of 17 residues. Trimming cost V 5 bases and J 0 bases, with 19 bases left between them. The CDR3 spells CASSLKRDHRSNYGYTF. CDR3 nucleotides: TGTGCCAGCAGTCTGAAGCGGGACCACCGCTCTAACTATGGCTACACCTTC.

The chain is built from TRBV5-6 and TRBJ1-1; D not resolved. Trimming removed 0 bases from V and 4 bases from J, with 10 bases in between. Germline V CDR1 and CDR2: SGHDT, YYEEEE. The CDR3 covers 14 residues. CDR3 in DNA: TGTGCCAGCAGCTTGGACCCCCGGAGCACTGAAGCTTTCTTT. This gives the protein CASSLDPRSTEAFF. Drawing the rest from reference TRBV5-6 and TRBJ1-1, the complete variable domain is DAGVTQSPTHLIKTRGQQVTLRCSPKSGHDTVSWYQQALGQGPQFIFQYYEEEERQRGNFPDRFSGHQFPNYSSELNVNALLLGDSALYLCASSLDPRSTEAFFGQGTRLTVV.

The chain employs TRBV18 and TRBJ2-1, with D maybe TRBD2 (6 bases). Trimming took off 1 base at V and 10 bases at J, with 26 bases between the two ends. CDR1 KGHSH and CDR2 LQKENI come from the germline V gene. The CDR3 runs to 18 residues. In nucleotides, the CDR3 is TGTGCCAGCTCACCACGGTCCCCGGGCTGGCGGGGTTTTGGCGAGCAGTTCTTC. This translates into CASSPRSPGWRGFGEQFF.

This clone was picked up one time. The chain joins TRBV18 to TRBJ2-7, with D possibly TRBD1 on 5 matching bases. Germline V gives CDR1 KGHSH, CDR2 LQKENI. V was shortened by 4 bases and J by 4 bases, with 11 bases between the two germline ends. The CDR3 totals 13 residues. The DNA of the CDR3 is TGTGCCAGCTCACTCGCTCAGGGTTACGAGCAGTACTTC. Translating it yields CASSLAQGYEQYF. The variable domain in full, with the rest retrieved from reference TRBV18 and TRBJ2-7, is NAGVMQNPRHLVRRRGQEARLRCSPMKGHSHVYWYRQLPEEGLKFMVYLQKENIIDESGMPKERFSAEFPKEGPSILRIQQVVRGDSAAYFCASSLAQGYEQYFGPGTRLTVT.

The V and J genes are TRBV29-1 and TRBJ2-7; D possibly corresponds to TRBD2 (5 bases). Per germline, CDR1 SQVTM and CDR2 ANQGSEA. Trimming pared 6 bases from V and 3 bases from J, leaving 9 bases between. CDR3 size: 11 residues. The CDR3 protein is CSVWTDYEQYF. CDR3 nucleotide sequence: TGCAGCGTGTGGACTGACTACGAGCAGTACTTC.